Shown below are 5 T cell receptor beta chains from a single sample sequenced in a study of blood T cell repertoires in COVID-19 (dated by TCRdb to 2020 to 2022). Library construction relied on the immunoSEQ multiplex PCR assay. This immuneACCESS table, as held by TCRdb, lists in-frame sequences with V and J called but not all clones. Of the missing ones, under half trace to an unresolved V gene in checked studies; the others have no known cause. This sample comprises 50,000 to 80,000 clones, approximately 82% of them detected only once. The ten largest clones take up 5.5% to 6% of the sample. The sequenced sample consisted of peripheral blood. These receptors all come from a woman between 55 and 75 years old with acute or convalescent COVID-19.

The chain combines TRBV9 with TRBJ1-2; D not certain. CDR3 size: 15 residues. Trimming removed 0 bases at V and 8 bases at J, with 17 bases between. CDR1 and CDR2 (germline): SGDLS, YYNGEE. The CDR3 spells CASSVELGNNDGYTF. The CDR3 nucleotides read TGTGCCAGCAGCGTAGAACTAGGGAATAATGACGGCTACACCTTC.

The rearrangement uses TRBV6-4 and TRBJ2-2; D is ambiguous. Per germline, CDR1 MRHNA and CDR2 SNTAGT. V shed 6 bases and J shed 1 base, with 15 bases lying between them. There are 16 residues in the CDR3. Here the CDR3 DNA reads TGTGCCAGCAGCCAAATGCGTACGCGGAACACCGGGGAGCTGTTTTTT. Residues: CASSQMRTRNTGELFF.

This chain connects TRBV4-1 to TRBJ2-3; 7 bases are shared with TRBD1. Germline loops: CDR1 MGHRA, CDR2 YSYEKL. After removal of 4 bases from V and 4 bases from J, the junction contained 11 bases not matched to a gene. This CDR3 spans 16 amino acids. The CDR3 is CASSRSGAGGADTQYF. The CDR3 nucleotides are TGCGCCAGCAGCCGATCAGGTGCAGGGGGAGCAGATACGCAGTATTTT.

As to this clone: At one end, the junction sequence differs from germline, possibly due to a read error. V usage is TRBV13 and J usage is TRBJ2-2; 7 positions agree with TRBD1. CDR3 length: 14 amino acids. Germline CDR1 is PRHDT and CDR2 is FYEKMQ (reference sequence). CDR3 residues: CASTLRGGPGELFF. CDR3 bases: TGTGCCAGCACCTTAAGAGGGGGCCCCGGGGAGCTGTTTTTT.

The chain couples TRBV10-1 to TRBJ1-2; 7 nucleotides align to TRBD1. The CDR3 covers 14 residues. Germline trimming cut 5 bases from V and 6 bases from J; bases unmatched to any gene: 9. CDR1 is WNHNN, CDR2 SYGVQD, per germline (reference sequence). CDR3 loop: CASSPGGMENGYTF. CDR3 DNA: TGCGCCAGCAGTCCAGGGGGTATGGAAAATGGCTACACCTTC.